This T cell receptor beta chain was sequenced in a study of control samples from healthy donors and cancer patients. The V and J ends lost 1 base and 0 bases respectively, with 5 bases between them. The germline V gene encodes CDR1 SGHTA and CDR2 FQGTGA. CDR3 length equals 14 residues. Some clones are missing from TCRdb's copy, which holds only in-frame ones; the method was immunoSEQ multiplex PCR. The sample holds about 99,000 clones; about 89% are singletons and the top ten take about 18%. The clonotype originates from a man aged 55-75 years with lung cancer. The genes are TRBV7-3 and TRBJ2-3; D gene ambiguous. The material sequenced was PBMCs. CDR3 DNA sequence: TGTGCCAGCAGCTTAAGAGCTAGCACAGATACGCAGTATTTT. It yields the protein CASSLRASTDTQYF.